The 8 T cell receptor beta chains given below trace back to one sample, sequenced in a study of early stage breast cancer tumors. Method: immunoSEQ multiplex PCR; TCRdb's copy keeps in-frame clones and lacks some. The table includes 8,500 to 10,000 clones, 78% detected once. The sample taken for sequencing was normal breast tissue next to the tumor. The receptor source for this set is a person aged 40 to 49 with breast cancer.

The J gene is TRBJ2-7, the V gene TRBV27; no definite D call. This CDR3 spans 14 amino acids. CDR1 and CDR2 (germline): MNHEY, SMNVEV (reference sequence). Between the trimmed V and J ends, which lost 1 base and 9 bases, there was a span of 16 bases. CDR3 in DNA: TGTGCCAGCAGTTTATTCCCGGGCGGCCCTGTGCAGTACTTC. Its translation is CASSLFPGGPVQYF.

This clone came up a few times. The V call is TRBV6-4, the J call TRBJ2-3, with D unclear. CDR1 and CDR2 (germline): MRHNA, SNTAGT. The V gene lost 3 bases and the J gene lost 4 bases, with 11 bases spanning the gap. The CDR3 covers 14 residues. CDR3 bases: TGTGCCAGCAGTGAAGGTCCCTCCGCAGATACGCAGTATTTT. It is translated as CASSEGPSADTQYF.

This clone is large by share. J is TRBJ1-2 and V is TRBV11-2, with D possibly matching TRBD1 (6 bases). The V end was cut by 6 bases, the J end by 0 bases, with 17 bases between. Germline CDR1 reads SGHAT; CDR2 reads FQNNGV. CDR3 length equals 16 residues. The CDR3 reads CASSRSQGLANYGYTF. The CDR3 DNA is TGTGCCAGCAGTAGATCCCAGGGGCTTGCTAACTATGGCTACACCTTC.

This clone was counted a few times. The chain has TRBV23-1 and TRBJ2-2; D is possibly TRBD1 or TRBD2 (5 bases each). TRBV23-1 qualifies as an ORF whose function is uncertain. The ends were cut back, 3 bases at V and 5 bases at J, with 7 bases in the middle. This CDR3 contains 13 residues. In DNA, the CDR3 is TGCGCCAGCAGTCACAGGGAGACCGGGGAGCTGTTTTTT. Amino acids: CASSHRETGELFF.

This chain uses TRBV9 with TRBJ2-7; 12 positions match TRBD1. The CDR3 spans 21 residues. J gave up 5 bases and V 3 bases, and 24 bases lay outside the gene matches. Germline-derived CDR1 and CDR2 are SGDLS and YYNGEE. The CDR3 nucleotides read TGTGCCAGCAGCGCGGGGGACCCAAGGGGCCCCGGGACAGGGGGCCTGAACGAGCAGTACTTC. It is translated as CASSAGDPRGPGTGGLNEQYF.

This clone was picked up a small number of times. This chain uses TRBV19 with TRBJ2-7, with 11 bases identical to TRBD2. V dropped 4 bases and J dropped 4; count of bases not matched to a gene: 6. The CDR3 contains 15 residues. In germline, CDR1 is LNHDA, CDR2 SQIVND (reference sequence). CDR3 loop: CASSTLAGGRYEQYF. In nucleotides, the CDR3 is TGTGCCAGTAGTACCCTAGCGGGAGGCCGTTACGAGCAGTACTTC. The full variable domain, with the rest looked up from reference TRBV19 and TRBJ2-7, is DGGITQSPKYLFRKEGQNVTLSCEQNLNHDAMYWYRQDPGQGLRLIYYSQIVNDFQKGDIAEGYSVSREKKESFPLTVTSAQKNPTAFYLCASSTLAGGRYEQYFGPGTRLTVT.

The genes are TRBV11-3 and TRBJ2-7, with a possible D match to TRBD2 (5 bases). Per the germline V gene, CDR1 is SGHNT and CDR2 is YENEEA. This CDR3 spans 15 amino acids. V lost 5 bases, J lost 5 bases, and 19 bases lay in between. CDR3 DNA: TGTGCCAGCAGCCCTTTTGCGGGTGCGCGAAACGAGCAGTACTTC. This encodes CASSPFAGARNEQYF.

The genes are TRBV11-1 and TRBJ2-1, with TRBD1 matching over 10 bases. Trimming took 5 bases from V and 4 from J; bases not matched to a gene: 5. The V gene's germline CDR1 is SGHAT and CDR2 FQDESV (reference sequence). The CDR3 loop spans 15 amino acids. CDR3 DNA sequence: TGTGCCAGCAGCCCCCGGGACAGGGGTTACAATGAGCAGTTCTTC. Protein product: CASSPRDRGYNEQFF.